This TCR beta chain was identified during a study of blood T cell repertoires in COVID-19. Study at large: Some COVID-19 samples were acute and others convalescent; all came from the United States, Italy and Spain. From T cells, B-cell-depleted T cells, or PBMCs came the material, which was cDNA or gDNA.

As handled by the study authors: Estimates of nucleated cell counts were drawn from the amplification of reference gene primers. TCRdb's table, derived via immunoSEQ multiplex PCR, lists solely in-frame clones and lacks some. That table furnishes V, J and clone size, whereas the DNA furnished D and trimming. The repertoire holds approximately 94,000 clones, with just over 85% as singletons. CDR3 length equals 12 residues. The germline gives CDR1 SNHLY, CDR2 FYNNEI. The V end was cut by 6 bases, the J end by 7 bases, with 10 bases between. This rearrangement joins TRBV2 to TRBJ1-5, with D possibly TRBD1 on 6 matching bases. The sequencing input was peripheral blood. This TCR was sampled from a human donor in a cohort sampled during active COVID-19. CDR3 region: CASRGTGQPQHF. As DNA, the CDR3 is TGTGCCAGCAGGGGAACAGGGCAGCCCCAGCATTTT.